The 25 T cell receptor beta chains given below trace back to one sample, sequenced in a study of beta chain features in type 1 diabetes (dated by TCRdb to the late 2010s). The method behind the library was the immunoSEQ multiplex PCR assay. All of the isolated RNA was reverse transcribed with the High Capacity cDNA Reverse Transcription Kit, so expressed TCRB transcripts were sequenced. In its TCRdb copy, this immuneACCESS table keeps in-frame sequences only and misses some clones. Where compared with another copy, unresolved V genes explain less than half of these, and the others have no known cause. Here the sample has about 350,000 clones; roughly 21% occur a single time. The ten top clones hold 0.044% of the sample. The sequenced sample consisted of naive CD4+ T cells from blood. Per the publication, the cell subset or site label means: true naive CD4+ T cells. These receptors originate from a woman aged 18-35 years in good health.

This clone was observed a few times. The CDR3 region has the DNA TGCAGCGTTAGTAGCCGGGGCGGGGAGCTGTTTTTT. It codes for CSVSSRGGELFF. The chain combines TRBV29-1 with TRBJ2-2; possible D gene TRBD2, 5 bases. Germline V gives CDR1 SQVTM, CDR2 ANQGSEA. The ends were cut back, 5 bases at V and 7 bases at J, with 11 bases in the middle. The CDR3 runs 12 residues.

This clone occurred a few times. The V and J genes are TRBV30 and TRBJ2-2; weak D call: TRBD1 (6 bases). Trimming cost V 0 bases and J 4 bases, with 9 bases left between them. The CDR3 is 14 residues long. The germline V gene has CDR1 GTSNPN and CDR2 SVGIG (reference sequence). The DNA of the CDR3 is TGTGCCTGGAGTGTGATAGGGGGCACCGGGGAGCTGTTTTTT. The encoded protein is CAWSVIGGTGELFF.

Here the CDR3 DNA reads TGTGCCAGCAGCCCAGGGGGACAGCAGTACTTC. Protein sequence: CASSPGGQQYF. This sequence joins TRBV14 and TRBJ2-7; 7 bases are shared with TRBD1. This CDR3 contains 11 residues. The ends lost 4 bases at V and 8 bases at J; junction bases unmatched: 2. Germline CDR1 reads SGHDN; CDR2 reads FVKESK.

This chain links TRBV5-1 with TRBJ1-1; D might be TRBD1 (5 bases). With 2 bases removed from V and 3 bases from J, the gap between germline ends came to 8 bases. Germline-derived CDR1 and CDR2 are SGHRS and YFSETQ. This CDR3 is built from 13 residues. Written as DNA, the CDR3 is TGCGCCAGCAGCTTCATCAGGGACACTGAAGCTTTCTTT. The encoded protein is CASSFIRDTEAFF. Full variable domain (remainder filled in from reference TRBV5-1 and TRBJ1-1): KAGVTQTPRYLIKTRGQQVTLSCSPISGHRSVSWYQQTPGQGLQFLFEYFSETQRNKGNFPGRFSGRQFSNSRSEMNVSTLELGDSALYLCASSFIRDTEAFFGQGTRLTVV.

The chain joins TRBV4-1 to TRBJ2-7; tentative D call: TRBD1 (5 bases). The CDR3 has 17 residues. Looked up from germline, CDR1 is MGHRA and CDR2 is YSYEKL. With 3 bases removed from V and 3 bases from J, the gap between germline ends came to 21 bases. DNA of the CDR3: TGCGCCAGCAGCCAGGTCCTGAGTGACAGCTACTTCTACGAGCAGTACTTC. Its translation is CASSQVLSDSYFYEQYF.

This clone has only a few counts. The DNA for the CDR3 is TGTGCCAGCAGCCTCGTACACGGAGCGAACACTGAAGCTTTCTTT. This codes for CASSLVHGANTEAFF. The chain links TRBV7-6 to TRBJ1-1; D remains ambiguous. This CDR3 is 15 amino acids long. V lost 5 bases, J lost 1 base, and 14 bases lay in between. CDR1 SGHVS and CDR2 FNYEAQ come from the germline V gene.

This clone was observed a handful of times. The V gene is TRBV6-5, the J gene TRBJ2-7; D is unresolved. This CDR3 contains 13 residues. Germline V gives CDR1 MNHEY, CDR2 SVGAGI. V shed 5 bases and J shed 8 bases, with 16 bases lying between them. The CDR3 nucleotides read TGTGCCAGCAGTGAAGCGCCTCCCGTCCAGCAGTACTTC. Protein product: CASSEAPPVQQYF.

This rearrangement joins TRBV29-1 to TRBJ1-2; D is ambiguous. The length of the CDR3 is 12 residues. Trimming removed 7 bases at V and 3 bases at J, with 12 bases between. Germline values: CDR1 SQVTM, CDR2 ANQGSEA. As DNA, the CDR3 is TGCAGCGCTACCGAAGTAGACTATGGCTACACCTTC. Translation: CSATEVDYGYTF.

This clone was seen a few times. The chain is built from TRBV29-1 and TRBJ1-2, with D hard to call. Trimming pared 7 bases from V and 3 bases from J, leaving 9 bases between. Germline loops: CDR1 SQVTM, CDR2 ANQGSEA. The CDR3 contains 11 residues. CDR3 sequence (DNA): TGCAGCGGAGGGAGCGACTATGGCTACACCTTC. Encoded protein: CSGGSDYGYTF.

The chain recombines TRBV18 with TRBJ2-7; a weak D match, TRBD2 (6 bases). CDR1 KGHSH and CDR2 LQKENI come from the germline V gene. The V gene lost 4 bases and the J gene lost 4 bases, with 14 bases spanning the gap. The CDR3 covers 14 residues. Here the CDR3 reads CASSLRRERYEQYF. DNA for the CDR3: TGTGCCAGCTCACTTAGGAGGGAGCGGTACGAGCAGTACTTC.

This clone was picked up a small number of times. V and J are TRBV5-1 and TRBJ2-1; D is possibly TRBD1 (5 bases). This CDR3 has 13 amino acids. Trimming shortened V by 0 bases and J by 9 bases, and 10 bases separated the two germline ends. Germline CDR1 reads SGHRS; CDR2 reads YFSETQ. CDR3 loop: CASSLEGAGEQFF. The CDR3 DNA follows: TGCGCCAGCAGCTTGGAAGGGGCCGGTGAGCAGTTCTTC.

This chain's CDR3 is CASSLDGGARGYTF. CDR3 DNA sequence: TGTGCCAGCAGCCTCGACGGGGGGGCTCGCGGCTACACCTTC. The genes are TRBV7-9 and TRBJ1-2, with a tentative D call TRBD1 (6 bases). Germline V gene lookup returns CDR1 SEHNR and CDR2 FQNEAQ (reference sequence). With 5 bases removed from V and 8 bases from J, the gap between germline ends came to 18 bases. The CDR3 contains 14 residues.

This clone appeared a few times. The chain joins TRBV30 to TRBJ2-3; 8 nucleotides line up with TRBD2. With V trimmed by 5 bases and J by 7 bases, 8 bases remained unmatched. The V gene's germline CDR1 is GTSNPN and CDR2 SVGIG (reference sequence). The CDR3 is made up of 13 amino acids. The CDR3 DNA reads TGTGCCTGGTATCTCCGCGGGGGGAATACGCAGTATTTT. Translation gives CAWYLRGGNTQYF.

This clone was counted a few times. The chain combines TRBV30 with TRBJ1-4; the match to TRBD1 covers 9 bases. CDR1 is GTSNPN and CDR2 is SVGIG in the germline V gene (reference sequence). The V and J ends lost 5 bases and 3 bases, in that order; junction bases with no gene match: 1. The CDR3 has 13 residues. The CDR3 is CAWGTGSNEKLFF. CDR3 coding DNA: TGTGCCTGGGGGACAGGGTCTAATGAAAAACTGTTTTTT.

Of note for this clone: The junction and the germline gene differ at one end; a read error may be behind it. The genes are TRBV7-7 and TRBJ2-7; a weak D match, TRBD2 (5 bases). In germline, CDR1 is SSHAT, CDR2 FNYEAQ (reference sequence). The CDR3 sequence is 18 residues long. CDR3 in DNA: TGTGCTAGCAGCTTAGCGCAGAAGGAGGCACCTCTCTCCTACGAGCAGTACTTC. Encoded protein: CASSLAQKEAPLSYEQYF.

The genes are TRBV2 and TRBJ2-5, with 12 bases identical to TRBD2. Germline V gene lookup returns CDR1 SNHLY and CDR2 FYNNEI. The J segment lost 3 bases and the V segment lost 6 bases, leaving 2 bases of the junction unmatched. The CDR3 is 14 residues long. This chain's CDR3 is CASSRTSGKETQYF. CDR3 sequence (DNA): TGTGCCAGCAGCCGGACTAGCGGGAAAGAGACCCAGTACTTC.

The genes are TRBV4-3 and TRBJ1-6; no reliable D call. V was pared by 3 bases and J by 7 bases, with 13 bases between. The CDR3 length is 15 residues. Germline V gene data show CDR1 as LGHNA and CDR2 as YSLEER. The DNA of the CDR3 is TGCGCCAGCAGCCAGACACGACCAAGCAATTCACCCCTCCACTTT. Translated: CASSQTRPSNSPLHF.

This clone was recorded a few times. The gene calls are TRBV4-1 and TRBJ2-5, with 8 bases fitting TRBD2. V was clipped by 1 base and J by 7 bases; unmatched bases: 14. CDR3 length: 17 amino acids. Per the germline V gene, CDR1 is MGHRA and CDR2 is YSYEKL. In nucleotides, the CDR3 is TGCGCCAGCAGCCAAGTTCAAGGAGCGGGGGCCCCACGGACCCAGTACTTC. Translated, it gives CASSQVQGAGAPRTQYF.

J is TRBJ2-1 and V is TRBV5-1; possible D gene TRBD1, 5 bases. V was shortened by 6 bases and J by 8 bases, with 9 bases between the two germline ends. The germline V gene has CDR1 SGHRS and CDR2 YFSETQ. This CDR3 is 11 amino acids long. The DNA for the CDR3 is TGCGCCAGCACAGGGTTAGATGAGCAGTTCTTC. Translation: CASTGLDEQFF.

This clone occurred a few times. The chain joins TRBV4-1 to TRBJ1-2; D ambiguous. CDR1 MGHRA and CDR2 YSYEKL come from the germline V gene. The length of the CDR3 is 13 residues. V dropped 3 bases and J dropped 2 bases, with 7 bases sitting between them. CDR3 DNA sequence: TGCGCCAGCAGCCAGGCCCGAAACTATGGCTACACCTTC. This translates into CASSQARNYGYTF.

This clone was seen a handful of times. This chain joins TRBV5-6 and TRBJ2-5; 7 bases map to TRBD1. Germline lookup yields CDR1 SGHDT and CDR2 YYEEEE. The CDR3 length is 16 residues. V was pared by 1 base and J by 0 bases, with 6 bases of the junction left unmatched. CDR3 coding DNA: TGTGCCAGCAGCTTGAGTACAGGGGTGGACCAAGAGACCCAGTACTTC. This translates into CASSLSTGVDQETQYF.

The chain couples TRBV7-9 to TRBJ1-1; possibly TRBD1 for D (5 bases). V lost 5 bases and J lost 0, with 16 bases in between. This CDR3 has 16 amino acids. CDR1 is SEHNR and CDR2 is FQNEAQ in the germline V gene (reference sequence). The CDR3 here is CASSDRVDTMNTEAFF. DNA for the CDR3: TGTGCCAGCAGCGATAGGGTGGACACCATGAACACTGAAGCTTTCTTT.

The rearrangement uses TRBV2 and TRBJ1-5, with TRBD1 as a possible D gene (6 bases). The V end lost 2 bases, the J end lost 2 bases, and 13 bases lay between the germline ends. Germline-derived CDR1 and CDR2 are SNHLY and FYNNEI. CDR3 length: 16 amino acids. The CDR3 reads CASSETAGVGNQPQHF. The CDR3 DNA follows: TGTGCCAGCAGTGAAACGGCAGGGGTCGGCAATCAGCCCCAGCATTTT. The full variable domain, with the rest looked up from reference TRBV2 and TRBJ1-5, is EPEVTQTPSHQVTQMGQEVILRCVPISNHLYFYWYRQILGQKVEFLVSFYNNEISEKSEIFDDQFSVERPDGSNFTLKIRSTKLEDSAMYFCASSETAGVGNQPQHFGDGTRLSIL.

The CDR3 coding sequence is TGTGCCTGCTCCGGGACTACTCAAGAGACCCAGTACTTC. Translation: CACSGTTQETQYF. This chain joins TRBV30 and TRBJ2-5; 7 positions agree with TRBD2. The germline V gene has CDR1 GTSNPN and CDR2 SVGIG (reference sequence). This CDR3 comprises 13 residues. Unmatched junction bases numbered 6, after V lost 6 bases and J lost 2 bases.

The chain recombines TRBV29-1 with TRBJ1-1, with a tentative D call TRBD1 (6 bases). The CDR3 runs to 13 residues. The germline V gene encodes CDR1 SQVTM and CDR2 ANQGSEA. Trimming pared 7 bases from V and 0 bases from J, leaving 12 bases between. CDR3 loop: CSGWDKLNTEAFF. The CDR3 DNA reads TGCAGCGGATGGGACAAATTGAACACTGAAGCTTTCTTT.